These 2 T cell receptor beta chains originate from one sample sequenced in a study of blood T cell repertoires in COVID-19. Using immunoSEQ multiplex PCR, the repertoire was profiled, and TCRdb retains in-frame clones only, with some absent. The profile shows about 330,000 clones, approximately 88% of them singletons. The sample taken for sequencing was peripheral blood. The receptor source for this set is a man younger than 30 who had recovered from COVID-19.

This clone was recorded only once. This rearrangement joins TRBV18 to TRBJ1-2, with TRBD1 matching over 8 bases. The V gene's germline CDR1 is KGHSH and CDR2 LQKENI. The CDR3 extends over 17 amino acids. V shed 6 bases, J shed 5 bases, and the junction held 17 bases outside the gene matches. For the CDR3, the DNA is TGTGCCAGCTCGGGGCGACAGGGGAGCCCTTTTTATTATGGCTACACCTTC. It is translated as CASSGRQGSPFYYGYTF.

The DNA for the CDR3 is TGCGCCAGCAGCTTGGGCGTAGGGGCTACCGGGGAGCTGTTTTTT. Protein: CASSLGVGATGELFF. The rearrangement joins TRBV5-1 to TRBJ2-2; a possible D gene is TRBD1 (5 bases). CDR1 and CDR2 from the germline V gene are SGHRS and YFSETQ. The CDR3 is made up of 15 amino acids. V dropped 0 bases and J dropped 5 bases, with 11 bases sitting between them.